What follows describes a single TCR beta chain. Its antigen is unknown. Sequencing of TCR beta was carried out in blood CD8+ and CD4+ T cells. Negative isolation yielded CD8+ and CD4+ T cells; FACS enriched TEMRA cells. These data come from a study of CD8 T cells in Susac syndrome. Study-level results: It was acknowledged in the study that the number of individuals who were included in its TCR sequencing and HLA analysis was relatively small.

The CDR3 has 12 amino acids. V dropped 3 bases and J dropped 6 bases, with 8 bases sitting between them. Reverse transcription of roughly 0.45 to 1 ug RNA used random hexamers. An immunoSEQ multiplex PCR amplified TCR beta CDR3 over 54 Vbeta and 13 Jbeta. MiXCR was run by TCRdb on the immunoSEQ multiplex PCR reads, yielding one entry per CDR3 protein. The table lists about 200,000 distinct CDR3 sequences, about 95% of them singletons. The chain carries TRBV12-3 or TRBV12-4 and TRBJ1-2; unclear D gene. The sequence was collected from a human donor with multiple sclerosis. The sample taken for sequencing was CD4+ T cells from PBMCs. This CDR3 is CASSFPGNGYTF. In DNA form, the CDR3 reads TGTGCCAGCAGTTTCCCGGGGAATGGCTACACCTTC.